This record covers a single TCR beta chain. It has no known antigen specificity. No qualities accompany the bases; no much larger clone lies one base away. Trimming removed 3 bases from V and 2 bases from J; the gene matches leave 4 bases unexplained. The CDR3 measures 15 amino acids from cysteine to phenylalanine. Only the CDR3 region is kept as DNA, spanning 45 bases read in frame from base 1. The germline V gene (reference sequence) provides CDR1 WNHNN and CDR2 SYGVQD. This sample stems from a study of OX40 agonist ivuxolimab in advanced cancers. In terms of the full investigation: Ivuxolimab, which targeted the costimulatory receptor OX40 (CD134), was an agonistic, fully human IgG2 monoclonal antibody. Intravenous ivuxolimab was administered to patients every 2 weeks at six dose levels: 0.01, 0.1, 0.3, 1.5, 3 and 10 mg/kg. Among the approximately 50 dose-escalation patients, about 20 had hepatocellular carcinoma, roughly 15 melanoma, 9 renal cell carcinoma and 9 head and neck cancer. A male proportion of 82.7% and a mean age of 60 years, ranging from about 23 to 90, were recorded for the dose-escalation cohort. Patients were allowed to have had prior anti-PD-1, anti-PD-L1 or anti-CTLA-4 therapy, and 40% of the dose-escalation patients had been treated with checkpoint inhibitors. Three dose-escalation patients achieved partial responses, one with hepatocellular carcinoma and two with cutaneous melanoma. Peripheral TCRbeta sequencing was intended to test whether TCR sequence diversity was altered and clonal T-cell expansion was caused by ivuxolimab. The paper describes the monotherapy dose-escalation part (N ≈ 52 patients) of the phase I trial of ivuxolimab. General study outcomes and caveats: Which antigens the clonally expanded peripheral T cells were specific for was not determined. In the 0.1-3.0 mg/kg groups, partial responders were among the patients with the lowest normalized peripheral clonal expansion, particularly in CD8+ T cells. At doses from 0.1 to 3.0 mg/kg, clonal expansion was seen in both CD4+ and CD8+ blood T cells between baseline and week 6. Low levels of normalized T-cell clonal expansion were also seen in some patients who did not respond. After ivuxolimab, more expanded clones were found on average in CD8+ T cells than in CD4+ T cells.

Patients with a history of autoimmune disease or receiving systemic immunosuppression were excluded from the trial. Peripheral blood for TCR sequencing was collected from all dose cohorts at baseline, on cycle 4 day 1, and on cycle 7 day 1. Samples came from an open-label, multicenter, first-in-human phase I dose-escalation trial of ivuxolimab. Adults with locally advanced or metastatic head and neck squamous cell, hepatocellular, melanoma or renal cell carcinoma were enrolled in the trial. CD4+ and CD8+ T cells were sorted separately from peripheral blood before TCR sequencing. To sequence the TCRbeta CDR3 region, genomic DNA was isolated from the sorted cells. The immunoSEQ Assay was used for sequencing of TCRbeta CDR3 regions. Sourced from immuneACCESS, this table was stored by TCRdb with only in-frame sequences that have V and J called. A share of the clones is absent; for the studies checked, an unresolved V gene accounts for under half, and the remainder has no known explanation. The sample table lists about 89,000 clones, about 88% of them with a count of one. The top ten clonotypes cover more than 0.25% of the sample.

Sample: CD4+ or CD8+ T cells sorted from blood, taken in a trial of the OX40 agonist ivuxolimab. This sequence uses TRBV10-1 and TRBJ1-3; the central 7 bases match TRBD1. The clonotype originates from an adult with an advanced solid tumor such as melanoma, head and neck, liver or kidney cancer. The CDR3 protein sequence reads: CASSDWDRTGNTIYF. The DNA sequence is TGCGCCAGCAGTGACTGGGACAGAACTGGAAACACCATATATTTT.